The entry that follows covers one T cell receptor (beta chain) sequence. Its target is unknown. This entry is derived from a study of monozygotic twins with inflammatory bowel disease. This CDR3 is built from 15 residues. CDR1 and CDR2 (germline): SGHDN, FVKESK. Study-wide points: Variability may have been added to patient repertoires by differing immunosuppressive treatments.

TCRdb reprocessed the 5' RACE reads, keeping one entry per CDR3 protein, no DNA. There are roughly 150,000 distinct CDR3 sequences in the sample, with 1% to 1.5% held by the top ten. The chain employs TRBV14 and TRBJ1-1; TCRdb indicates TRBD1, and absent DNA this call remains unverified. Input material: blood. This sequence originates from a human donor with ulcerative colitis or Crohn's disease, or a healthy co-twin of an affected twin (not recorded which). CDR3 amino acids: CASSQVPGWATEAFF.